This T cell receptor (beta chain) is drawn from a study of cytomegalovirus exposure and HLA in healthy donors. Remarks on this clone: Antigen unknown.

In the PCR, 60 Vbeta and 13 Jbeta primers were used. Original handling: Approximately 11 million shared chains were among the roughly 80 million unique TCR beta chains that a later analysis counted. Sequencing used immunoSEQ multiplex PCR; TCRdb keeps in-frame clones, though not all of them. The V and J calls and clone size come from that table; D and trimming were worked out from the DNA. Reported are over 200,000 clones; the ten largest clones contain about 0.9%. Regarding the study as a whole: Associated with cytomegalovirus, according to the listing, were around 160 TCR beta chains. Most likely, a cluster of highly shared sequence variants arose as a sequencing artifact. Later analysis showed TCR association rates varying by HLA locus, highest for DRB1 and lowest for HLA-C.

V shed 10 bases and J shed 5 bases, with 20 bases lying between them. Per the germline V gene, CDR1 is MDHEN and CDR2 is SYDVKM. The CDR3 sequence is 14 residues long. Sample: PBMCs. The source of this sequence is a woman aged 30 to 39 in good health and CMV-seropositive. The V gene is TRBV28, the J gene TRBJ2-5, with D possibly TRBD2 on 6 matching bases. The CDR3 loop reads CAIHSSGERETQYF. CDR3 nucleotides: TGTGCCATCCACTCGTCGGGGGAGAGGGAGACCCAGTACTTC.